This T cell receptor beta chain was recorded in a study of response to subunit inactivated influenza vaccine. Study-wide results and caveats: Authors proposed each seasonal influenza vaccination draws in few new T cells.

MiXCR, run by TCRdb on the RT-PCR reads, gives a single entry per CDR3 protein. The repertoire consists of about 700,000 distinct CDR3 sequences, with 14% occurring once and the leading ten covering around 7.6%. This clonotype was detected only a few times. What it recognizes is unknown. Specimen: PBMCs from blood, collected about 14 days before vaccination. The source is a man aged 45-65 years who received an inactivated influenza vaccine.

Here the CDR3 DNA reads TGCGCCAGCAGCCAAAAAGCCGCAGATACGCAGTATTTT. As protein: CASSQKAADTQYF. The chain combines TRBV4-3 with TRBJ2-3; D is undetermined. The CDR3 runs 13 residues. From germline, CDR1 is LGHNA and CDR2 YSLEER. Trimming shortened V by 2 bases and J by 4 bases, and 7 bases separated the two germline ends.